These 11 T cell receptor beta chains were all obtained from the same sample, sequenced in a study of T-cell reconstitution after alpha-beta-depleted transplantation in children. A TCRbeta library incorporating unique molecular identifiers was prepared. TCRdb recomputed calls from the PCR reads with MiXCR, one row per CDR3 protein. The top ten hold approximately 3.9% of the sample, which has fewer than 400,000 distinct CDR3 sequences, about a fifth seen once. Sequenced here: PBMCs from the stem cell graft donor, sampled from the stem cell graft. The receptors derive from a human donor who donated a stem cell graft to a child with acute myeloid leukemia.

The rearrangement uses TRBV4-3 and TRBJ1-1; the D is unclear. Trimming removed 1 base from V and 7 bases from J, with 10 bases in between. Germline V lookup: CDR1 LGHNA, CDR2 YSLEER. The CDR3 contains 13 residues. The DNA of the CDR3 is TGCGCCAGCAGCCAAGTTAAGGCCGGTGAAGCTTTCTTT. It encodes CASSQVKAGEAFF.

This clonotype came up many times. The chain joins TRBV20-1 to TRBJ1-4; D might be TRBD1 (6 bases). Germline CDR1 is DFQATT and CDR2 is SNEGSKA (reference sequence). The V end lost 6 bases, the J end lost 8 bases, and 16 bases lay between the germline ends. There are 13 residues in the CDR3. CDR3 sequence (DNA): TGCAGTGCCCCACTAACAGGGAGGGAAAAACTGTTTTTT. Its translation: CSAPLTGREKLFF.

V gene TRBV5-5 combines with J gene TRBJ2-3; the D is unclear. Germline V lookup: CDR1 SGHKS, CDR2 YYEKEE (reference sequence). The CDR3 contains 14 residues. Trimming took 2 bases from V and 5 from J, leaving 12 bases between them. The CDR3 loop reads CASSLGDLRDTQYF. The CDR3 DNA reads as TGTGCCAGCAGCTTAGGAGACCTCAGAGATACGCAGTATTTT.

This clonotype was detected ten times or more. The rearrangement joins TRBV6-5 to TRBJ2-1, with 9 bases matching TRBD2. This CDR3 region has 17 residues. Germline V gene lookup returns CDR1 MNHEY and CDR2 SVGAGI. V shed 0 bases, J shed 8 bases, and the junction held 11 bases outside the gene matches. The CDR3 bases are TGTGCCAGCAGTTACTCCCTCACCCGGACTAGCGTGGATGAGCAGTTCTTC. This translates into CASSYSLTRTSVDEQFF.

V usage is TRBV2 and J usage is TRBJ2-1, with 12 nucleotides matching TRBD1. V was pared by 4 bases and J by 9 bases, with 13 bases of the junction left unmatched. The germline gives CDR1 SNHLY, CDR2 FYNNEI. The CDR3 runs 17 residues. The CDR3 protein is CASSVRRAGTGGGEQFF. CDR3 nucleotides: TGTGCCAGCAGTGTGCGCCGTGCCGGGACAGGGGGCGGTGAGCAGTTCTTC.

At least ten counts were recorded for this clonotype. This chain connects TRBV6-1 to TRBJ1-6; D unclear. The V gene's germline CDR1 is MNHNS and CDR2 SASEGT. The ends were cut back, 5 bases at V and 4 bases at J, with 9 bases in the middle. The CDR3 consists of 14 residues. In nucleotides, the CDR3 is TGTGCCAGCAGTCCAAGGGAATATAATTCACCCCTCCACTTT. Translated: CASSPREYNSPLHF.

This chain links TRBV11-2 with TRBJ2-7, with D perhaps assigned TRBD1 or TRBD2 (5 bases each). The V and J ends lost 3 bases and 3 bases respectively, with 12 bases between them. Looked up from germline, CDR1 is SGHAT and CDR2 is FQNNGV. The CDR3 extends over 14 amino acids. The CDR3 protein is CASSFTGRIYEQYF. The CDR3 coding sequence is TGTGCCAGCAGCTTCACGGGACGGATCTACGAGCAGTACTTC.

This clonotype was seen only a few times. The CDR3 region has the DNA TGTGCCAGCAGCCTGCGAGGGGCGGTCGACTATGGCTACACCTTC. Translating it yields CASSLRGAVDYGYTF. The chain joins TRBV7-8 to TRBJ1-2, with D maybe TRBD1 (5 bases). With 5 bases removed from V and 3 bases from J, the gap between germline ends came to 16 bases. Germline assignment: CDR1 SGHVS and CDR2 FQNEAQ. The CDR3 spans 15 residues.

This clonotype was picked up many times. The genes are TRBV29-1 and TRBJ1-1; the D gene is possibly TRBD1 (6 bases). Germline V gene sequence: CDR1 SQVTM, CDR2 ANQGSEA. The CDR3 totals 13 residues. The germline V and J ends were trimmed by 7 bases and 4 bases, with 16 bases remaining between them. Here the CDR3 DNA reads TGCAGCGCTAAACAGGGTGGGGTCACTGAAGCTTTCTTT. This encodes CSAKQGGVTEAFF. Full variable domain (remainder filled in from reference TRBV29-1 and TRBJ1-1): SAVISQKPSRDICQRGTSLTIQCQVDSQVTMMFWYRQQPGQSLTLIATANQGSEATYESGFVIDKFPISRPNLTFSTLTVSNMSPEDSSIYLCSAKQGGVTEAFFGQGTRLTVV.

This rearrangement joins TRBV11-2 to TRBJ1-4, with D perhaps matching TRBD1 (6 bases). With 8 bases removed from V and 1 base from J, the gap between germline ends came to 14 bases. The CDR3 runs to 15 residues. Germline assignment: CDR1 SGHAT and CDR2 FQNNGV. The chain's CDR3 is CASRLTGQTNEKLFF. DNA of the CDR3: TGTGCCAGCCGGTTAACGGGACAAACTAATGAAAAACTGTTTTTT.

The chain combines TRBV20-1 with TRBJ2-7; D ambiguous. V gave up 2 bases and J gave up 7 bases, with 15 bases separating them. The CDR3 extends over 13 amino acids. Germline CDR1 and CDR2: DFQATT and SNEGSKA (reference sequence). DNA for the CDR3: TGCAGTGCTAGACCAGGCTCCACCCGAGAGCAGTACTTC. This gives the protein CSARPGSTREQYF.